The T cell receptor beta chain under discussion was sequenced for a study of T cell repertoires in cytomegalovirus infection. Study-level information: Alongside well-studied HLA-B-restricted CMV epitopes, recently identified HLA-C-restricted CMV epitopes were also used. CMV infection together with matching HLA type was indicated by public TCR beta signatures.

TCRdb re-derived calls from the reads in MiXCR, one entry per CDR3 protein. The table includes approximately 350,000 distinct CDR3 sequences, approximately 35% detected once. A note on this clonotype: No antigen is known for it.

CDR1 is MNHEY, CDR2 SVGAGI, per germline. With 6 bases removed from V and 2 bases from J, the gap between germline ends came to 17 bases. The CDR3 length is 15 residues. This TCR derives from a human donor in good health (CMV status not recorded). Some clones in this sample may be carry-over from other donors' samples. The chain uses TRBV6-5 and TRBJ2-7; D is unclear. The input for sequencing was cultured PBMCs, taken from culture after CMV antigen stimulation. The CDR3 here is CASRREEVQPYEQYF. The CDR3 DNA reads TGTGCCAGCAGAAGAGAAGAAGTGCAGCCCTACGAGCAGTACTTC.